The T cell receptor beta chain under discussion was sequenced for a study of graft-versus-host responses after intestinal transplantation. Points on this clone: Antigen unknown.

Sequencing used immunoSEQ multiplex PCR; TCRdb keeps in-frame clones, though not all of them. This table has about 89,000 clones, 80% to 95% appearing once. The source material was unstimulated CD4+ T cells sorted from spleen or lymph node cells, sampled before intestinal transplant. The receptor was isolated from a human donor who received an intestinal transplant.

Here the CDR3 reads CASSFGGGPGEQYF. CDR3 coding DNA: TGTGCCAGCAGCTTTGGGGGAGGGCCGGGGGAGCAGTACTTC. J is TRBJ2-7 and V is TRBV11-2, with 7 bases lining up with TRBD2. The length of the CDR3 is 14 residues. Germline trimming cut 3 bases from V and 7 bases from J; bases unmatched to any gene: 9. Germline V gives CDR1 SGHAT, CDR2 FQNNGV.